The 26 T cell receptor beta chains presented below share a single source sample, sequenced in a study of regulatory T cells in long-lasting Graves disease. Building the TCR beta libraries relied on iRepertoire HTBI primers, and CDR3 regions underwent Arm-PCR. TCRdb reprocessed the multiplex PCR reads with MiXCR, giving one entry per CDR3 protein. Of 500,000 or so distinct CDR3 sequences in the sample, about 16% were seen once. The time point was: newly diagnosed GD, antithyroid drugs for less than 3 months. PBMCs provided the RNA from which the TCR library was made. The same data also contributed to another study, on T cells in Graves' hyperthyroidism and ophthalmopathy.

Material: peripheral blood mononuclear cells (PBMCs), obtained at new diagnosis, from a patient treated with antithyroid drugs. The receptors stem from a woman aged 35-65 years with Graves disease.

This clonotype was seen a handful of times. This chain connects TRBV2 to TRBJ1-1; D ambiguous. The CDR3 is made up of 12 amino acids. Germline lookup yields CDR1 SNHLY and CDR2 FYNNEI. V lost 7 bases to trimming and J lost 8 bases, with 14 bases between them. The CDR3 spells CASTFGRQEAFF. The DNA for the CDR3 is TGTGCCAGCACCTTCGGACGGCAAGAAGCTTTCTTT.

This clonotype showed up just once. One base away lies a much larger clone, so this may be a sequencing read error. CDR3 protein: CASSSGQVGGEQYF. The CDR3 DNA is TGTGCCAGCAGCTCCGGCCAAGTCGGGGGGGAGCAGTACTTC. The J gene is TRBJ2-5, the V gene TRBV7-3, with TRBD2 identical over 8 bases. From germline, CDR1 is SGHTA and CDR2 FQGTGA. The ends lost 4 bases at V and 11 bases at J; junction bases unmatched: 12. The CDR3 spans 14 residues.

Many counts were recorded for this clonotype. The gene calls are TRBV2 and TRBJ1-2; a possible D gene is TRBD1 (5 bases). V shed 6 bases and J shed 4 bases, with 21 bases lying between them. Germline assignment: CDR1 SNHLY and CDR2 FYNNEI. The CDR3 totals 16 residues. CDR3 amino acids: CASSEYRPDNLYGYTF. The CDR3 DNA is TGTGCCAGCAGCGAATATCGTCCGGACAACCTCTATGGCTACACCTTC.

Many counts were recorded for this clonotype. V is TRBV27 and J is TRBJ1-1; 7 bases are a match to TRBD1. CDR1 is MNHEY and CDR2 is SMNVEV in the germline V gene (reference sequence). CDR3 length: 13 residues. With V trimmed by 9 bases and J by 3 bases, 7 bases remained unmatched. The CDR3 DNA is TGTGCCAGAAGGGGGCGGGAGGACACTGAAGCTTTCTTT. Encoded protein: CARRGREDTEAFF.

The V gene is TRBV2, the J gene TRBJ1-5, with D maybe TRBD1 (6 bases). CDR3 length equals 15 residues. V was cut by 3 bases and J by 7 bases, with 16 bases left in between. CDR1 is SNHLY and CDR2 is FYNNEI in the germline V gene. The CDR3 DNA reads TGTGCCAGCAGTGAGCAGACAGGCGGCATACAGCCCCAGCATTTT. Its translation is CASSEQTGGIQPQHF.

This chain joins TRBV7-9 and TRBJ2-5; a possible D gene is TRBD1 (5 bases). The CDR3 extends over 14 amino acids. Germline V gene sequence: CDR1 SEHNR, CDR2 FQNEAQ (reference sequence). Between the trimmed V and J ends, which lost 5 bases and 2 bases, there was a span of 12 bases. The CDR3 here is CASSVLRTQETQYF. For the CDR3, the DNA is TGTGCCAGCAGCGTCCTCCGGACACAAGAGACCCAGTACTTC.

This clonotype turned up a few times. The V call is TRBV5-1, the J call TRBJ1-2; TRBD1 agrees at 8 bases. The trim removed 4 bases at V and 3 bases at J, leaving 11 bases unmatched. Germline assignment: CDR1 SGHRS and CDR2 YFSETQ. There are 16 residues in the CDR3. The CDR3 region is CASSLGGQGMDYGYTF. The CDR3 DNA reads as TGCGCCAGCAGCCTGGGCGGACAGGGCATGGACTATGGCTACACCTTC.

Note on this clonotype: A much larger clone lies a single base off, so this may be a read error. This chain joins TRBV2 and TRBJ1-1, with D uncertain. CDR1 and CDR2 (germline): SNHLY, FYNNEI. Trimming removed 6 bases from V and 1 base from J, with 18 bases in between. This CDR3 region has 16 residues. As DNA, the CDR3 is TGTGCCAGCAGCTCGGATTCTACCAGGCAGAACACTGAAGCTTTCTTT. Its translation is CASSSDSTRQNTEAFF.

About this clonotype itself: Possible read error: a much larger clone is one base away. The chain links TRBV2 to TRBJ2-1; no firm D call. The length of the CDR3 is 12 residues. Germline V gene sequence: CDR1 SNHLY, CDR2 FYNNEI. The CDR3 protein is CASGDYGEEQFF. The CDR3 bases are TGTGCCAGCGGTGATTACGGTGAGGAACAGTTCTTC.

The DNA for the CDR3 is TGTGCCAGCAGCCCCCCCGGAGGCCTCTACTCCTATAATTCACCCCTCCACTTT. This gives the protein CASSPPGGLYSYNSPLHF. This chain joins TRBV3-1 and TRBJ1-6, with unresolved D. V was clipped by 4 bases and J by 0 bases, with 16 bases between them. This CDR3 is built from 18 residues. Germline V gene sequence: CDR1 LGHDT, CDR2 YNNKEL (reference sequence).

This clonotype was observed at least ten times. The CDR3 loop reads CASNPSRVAYEQYF. CDR3 sequence (DNA): TGTGCCAGCAACCCTAGCAGGGTGGCCTACGAGCAGTACTTC. The rearrangement uses TRBV2 and TRBJ2-7; D possibly uses TRBD1 or TRBD2 (5 bases each). Germline V gene data show CDR1 as SNHLY and CDR2 as FYNNEI. V was trimmed by 7 bases and J by 2 bases, leaving 15 bases between them. The CDR3 totals 14 residues.

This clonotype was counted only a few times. DNA of the CDR3: TGTGCCAGCTCCCTGGGAGGGGGCTCACCTGAAGCTTTCTTT. Translating it yields CASSLGGGSPEAFF. The rearrangement links TRBV12-3 or TRBV12-4 to TRBJ1-1; TRBD1 matches at 7 bases. The CDR3 consists of 14 residues. V shed 8 bases, J shed 6 bases, and the junction held 12 bases outside the gene matches.

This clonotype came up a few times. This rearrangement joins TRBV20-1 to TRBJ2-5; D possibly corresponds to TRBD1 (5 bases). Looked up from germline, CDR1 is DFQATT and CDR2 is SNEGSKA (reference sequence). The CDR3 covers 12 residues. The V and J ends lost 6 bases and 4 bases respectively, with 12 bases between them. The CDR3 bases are TGCAGTGCCGCAGGGAATGGAGAGACCCAGTACTTC. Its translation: CSAAGNGETQYF.

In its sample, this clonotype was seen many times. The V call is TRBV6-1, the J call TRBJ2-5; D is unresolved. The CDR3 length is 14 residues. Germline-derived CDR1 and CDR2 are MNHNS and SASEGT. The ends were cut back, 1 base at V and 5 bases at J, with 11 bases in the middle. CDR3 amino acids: CASSEGLAAETQYF. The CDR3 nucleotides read TGTGCCAGCAGTGAAGGTCTCGCGGCGGAGACCCAGTACTTC.

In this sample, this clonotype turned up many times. CDR3 nucleotides: TGTGCCAGCAGTTTAATTCGGACAGCCTACGAGCAGTACTTC. Its translation is CASSLIRTAYEQYF. This rearrangement joins TRBV28 to TRBJ2-7; tentative D call: TRBD1 (6 bases). The CDR3 consists of 14 residues. V lost 2 bases, J lost 2 bases, and 10 bases lay in between. CDR1 and CDR2 (germline): MDHEN, SYDVKM.

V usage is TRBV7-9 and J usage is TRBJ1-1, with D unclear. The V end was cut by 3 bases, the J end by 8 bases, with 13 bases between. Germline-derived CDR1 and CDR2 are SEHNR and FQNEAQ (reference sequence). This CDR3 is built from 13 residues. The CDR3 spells CASSLGLREEAFF. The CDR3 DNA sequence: TGTGCCAGCAGCTTGGGCTTAAGGGAGGAAGCTTTCTTT.

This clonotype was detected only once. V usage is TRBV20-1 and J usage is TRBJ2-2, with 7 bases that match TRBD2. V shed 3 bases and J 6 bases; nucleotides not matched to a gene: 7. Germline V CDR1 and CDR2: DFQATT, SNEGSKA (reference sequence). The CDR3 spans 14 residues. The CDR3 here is CSASATSRPGELFF. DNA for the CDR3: TGCAGTGCTAGTGCGACTAGCCGGCCCGGGGAGCTGTTTTTT.

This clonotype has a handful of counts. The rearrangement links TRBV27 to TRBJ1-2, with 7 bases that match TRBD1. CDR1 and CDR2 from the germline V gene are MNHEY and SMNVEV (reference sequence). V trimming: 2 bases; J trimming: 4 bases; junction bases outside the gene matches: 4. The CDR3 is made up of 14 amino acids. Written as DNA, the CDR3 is TGTGCCAGCAGTTTACGGGCAGGGGGCTATGGCTACACCTTC. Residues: CASSLRAGGYGYTF.

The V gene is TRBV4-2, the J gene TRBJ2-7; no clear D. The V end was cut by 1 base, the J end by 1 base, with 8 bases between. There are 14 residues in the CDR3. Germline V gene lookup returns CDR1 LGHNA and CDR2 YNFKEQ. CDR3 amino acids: CASSQVSGSYEQYF. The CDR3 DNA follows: TGTGCCAGCAGCCAAGTATCGGGTTCCTACGAGCAGTACTTC.

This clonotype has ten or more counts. The CDR3 region is CASSLRTAVNTEAFF. The CDR3, as DNA: TGTGCCAGCAGTTTAAGGACCGCTGTGAACACTGAAGCTTTCTTT. The chain combines TRBV27 with TRBJ1-1, with D unclear. The CDR3 has 15 amino acids. With 2 bases removed from V and 0 bases from J, the gap between germline ends came to 10 bases. Germline V gene lookup returns CDR1 MNHEY and CDR2 SMNVEV (reference sequence).

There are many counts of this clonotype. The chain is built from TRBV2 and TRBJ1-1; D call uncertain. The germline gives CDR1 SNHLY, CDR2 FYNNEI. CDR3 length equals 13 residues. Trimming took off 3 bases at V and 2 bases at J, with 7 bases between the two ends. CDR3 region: CASSDLHNTEAFF. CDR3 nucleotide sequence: TGTGCCAGCAGTGACTTACATAACACTGAAGCTTTCTTT.

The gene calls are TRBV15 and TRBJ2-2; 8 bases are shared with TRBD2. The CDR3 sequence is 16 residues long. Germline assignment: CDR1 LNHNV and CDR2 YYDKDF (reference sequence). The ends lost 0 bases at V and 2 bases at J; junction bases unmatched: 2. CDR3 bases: TGTGCCACCAGCAGAGAACGGGGGGGTAACACCGGGGAGCTGTTTTTT. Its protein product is CATSRERGGNTGELFF.

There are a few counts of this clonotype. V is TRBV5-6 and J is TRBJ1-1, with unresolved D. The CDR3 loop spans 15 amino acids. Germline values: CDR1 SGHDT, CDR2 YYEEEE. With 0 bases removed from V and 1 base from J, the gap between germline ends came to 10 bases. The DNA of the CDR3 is TGTGCCAGCAGCTTGGGACCCCCGAGGAACACTGAAGCTTTCTTT. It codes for CASSLGPPRNTEAFF.

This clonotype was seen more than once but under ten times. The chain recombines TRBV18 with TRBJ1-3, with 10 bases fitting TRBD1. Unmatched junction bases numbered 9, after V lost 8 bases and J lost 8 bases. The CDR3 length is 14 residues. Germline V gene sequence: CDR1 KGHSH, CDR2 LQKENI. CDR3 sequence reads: CASAPGTGAYTIYF. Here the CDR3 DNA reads TGTGCCAGCGCTCCCGGGACAGGGGCATACACCATATATTTT.

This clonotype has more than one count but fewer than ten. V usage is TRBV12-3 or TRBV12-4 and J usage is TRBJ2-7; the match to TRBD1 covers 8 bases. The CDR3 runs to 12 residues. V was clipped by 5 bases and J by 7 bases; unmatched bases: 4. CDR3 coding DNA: TGTGCCAGCAGTCCGGGACAGGTAGAGCAGTACTTC. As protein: CASSPGQVEQYF.

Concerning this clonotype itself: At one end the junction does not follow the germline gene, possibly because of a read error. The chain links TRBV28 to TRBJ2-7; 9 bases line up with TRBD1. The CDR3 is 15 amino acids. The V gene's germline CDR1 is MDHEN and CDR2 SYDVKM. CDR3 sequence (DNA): TGCGCCAGCAGCCCCGGACAGGGGAGGGCCTACGAGCAGTACTTC. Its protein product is CASSPGQGRAYEQYF.